This is a list of T cell receptor beta chains from one sample in a study of blood T cell repertoires in COVID-19. TCRdb's table, derived via immunoSEQ multiplex PCR, lists solely in-frame clones and lacks some. The table shows some 240,000 clones, with approximately 88% occurring only once. The sequencing input was PBMCs or T cells enriched from blood (not recorded which). Receptors originate from a woman aged 40 to 50 who had been exposed to COVID-19. Each CDR3 is given with its conserved first and last residue. The D gene is left open where the match is weak. Size tells how often a clone was seen (once, few, many) or the class of an expanded clone, and some rows leave it out.

CDR3aa,CDR3nt,abundance,d_gene,v_gene,j_gene
CASSSLTSGSDTQYF,TGTGCCAGCAGTTCACTGACTAGCGGTTCGGATACGCAGTATTTT,-,TRBD2,TRBV27,TRBJ2-3
CASSQWLAGGPYGELFF,TGTGCCAGCAGCCAGTGGCTAGCGGGAGGGCCGTACGGGGAGCTGTTTTTT,once,TRBD2,TRBV3-1/TRBV3-2,TRBJ2-2
CASSPGTGDLPLHF,TGTGCCAGCAGCCCCGGGACAGGGGATCTCCCCCTCCACTTT,-,TRBD1,TRBV3-1/TRBV3-2,TRBJ1-6
CASSIGGTLGLDTEAFF,TGTGCCAGTAGTATTGGGGGGACCTTGGGCCTTGACACTGAAGCTTTCTTT,-,-,TRBV19,TRBJ1-1
CASSILSGQGPNQPQHF,TGTGCCAGTAGTATCCTATCTGGACAGGGCCCCAATCAGCCCCAGCATTTT,-,TRBD1,TRBV19,TRBJ1-5
CASSRSSGNTIYF,TGTGCCAGCAGCAGGAGCTCTGGAAACACCATATATTTT,-,-,TRBV7-2,TRBJ1-3
CASRQGTSSSYEQYF,TGTGCCAGCAGACAAGGGACTAGCTCCTCCTACGAGCAGTACTTC,few,TRBD2,TRBV2,TRBJ2-7
CASSSGLSTGELFF,TGTGCCAGCAGCTCAGGACTCAGCACCGGGGAGCTGTTTTTT,-,-,TRBV4-2,TRBJ2-2
CASSLGPGTDHYGYTF,TGTGCCAGCAGTTTAGGTCCCGGGACAGATCACTATGGCTACACCTTC,-,TRBD1,TRBV27,TRBJ1-2
CASSRGMNTEAFF,TGTGCCAGCAGTAGAGGCATGAACACTGAAGCTTTCTTT,-,-,TRBV3-1/TRBV3-2,TRBJ1-1
CASSVTQGYNEQFF,TGTGCCAGCAGCGTAACGCAGGGGTACAATGAGCAGTTCTTC,-,-,TRBV9,TRBJ2-1
CASSLLRVERTDTQYF,TGTGCCAGCAGCTTATTACGGGTAGAACGCACAGATACGCAGTATTTT,-,-,TRBV7-9,TRBJ2-3
CASSQPGQGRNEQFF,TGTGCCAGCAGCCAACCGGGACAGGGAAGAAATGAGCAGTTCTTC,once,TRBD1,TRBV3-1/TRBV3-2,TRBJ2-1
CASSLGLGQGVFKNIQYF,TGTGCCAGCAGCTTAGGCCTGGGACAGGGGGTTTTCAAAAACATTCAGTACTTC,-,TRBD1,TRBV13,TRBJ2-4
CASSSTGAGTEAFF,TGTGCCAGCAGTTCTACAGGGGCCGGAACTGAAGCTTTCTTT,-,TRBD1,TRBV2,TRBJ1-1
CASSQAGGTQYF,TGTGCCAGCAGCCAAGCTGGCGGGACCCAGTACTTC,-,-,TRBV4-2,TRBJ2-5
CASSLEGEKLFF,TGTGCCAGCAGCTTAGAGGGGGAAAAACTGTTTTTT,-,-,TRBV7-2,TRBJ1-4
CASSLDLMNTEAFF,TGTGCCAGCAGCTTAGATCTTATGAACACTGAAGCTTTCTTT,few,-,TRBV7-9,TRBJ1-1
CASSLGGTSTDTQYF,TGTGCCAGCAGCCTAGGAGGTACTAGCACAGATACGCAGTATTTT,-,-,TRBV7-2,TRBJ2-3
CASSNLGLASTGELFF,TGTGCCAGTAGTAATTTGGGACTAGCGAGCACCGGGGAGCTGTTTTTT,-,TRBD2,TRBV19,TRBJ2-2
CASSLTQGALEAFF,TGTGCCAGCAGCTTAACGCAGGGGGCCCTTGAAGCTTTCTTT,once,TRBD1,TRBV13,TRBJ1-1
CASGREGERNTEAFF,TGTGCCAGCGGGAGGGAGGGAGAGAGGAACACTGAAGCTTTCTTT,few,-,TRBV6-5,TRBJ1-1
CASSLRTNTDTQYF,TGTGCCAGCAGCCTCCGGACAAACACAGATACGCAGTATTTT,-,-,TRBV7-2,TRBJ2-3
CASSVVVRGSVEQYF,TGTGCCAGCAGCGTAGTGGTCAGGGGATCAGTCGAGCAGTACTTC,-,-,TRBV9,TRBJ2-7
CASSLEPLTSWDTDTQYF,TGCGCCAGCAGCTTGGAACCTCTGACTAGCTGGGACACAGATACGCAGTATTTT,-,TRBD2,TRBV5-1,TRBJ2-3
CASSRQVETEAFF,TGTGCCAGCAGCCGCCAGGTGGAAACTGAAGCTTTCTTT,-,-,TRBV6-5,TRBJ1-1
CASSPGTSGSYNEQFF,TGTGCCAGCAGTCCCGGGACTAGCGGCTCCTACAATGAGCAGTTCTTC,-,TRBD2,TRBV27,TRBJ2-1
CASSRAGTGASLLHF,TGTGCCAGCAGCCGAGCGGGGACAGGGGCCTCTCTCCTCCACTTT,-,TRBD1,TRBV7-9,TRBJ1-6
CASSVTSGRVTGELFF,TGTGCCAGCAGCGTGACTAGCGGGAGGGTGACCGGGGAGCTGTTTTTT,few,TRBD2,TRBV9,TRBJ2-2
CASSVLGPPNEKLFF,TGTGCCAGCAGCGTACTAGGGCCGCCTAATGAAAAACTGTTTTTT,-,-,TRBV7-6,TRBJ1-4
CASSIRLAGVTDTQYF,TGTGCCAGTAGTATTCGACTAGCGGGAGTCACAGATACGCAGTATTTT,-,TRBD2,TRBV19,TRBJ2-3
CASSQLGLAGMSYNEQFF,TGTGCCAGCAGTCAGTTGGGACTAGCGGGAATGTCCTACAATGAGCAGTTCTTC,-,TRBD2,TRBV27,TRBJ2-1
CASSSKAGGGAEAFF,TGTGCCAGCAGCTCCAAAGCTGGGGGAGGGGCTGAAGCTTTCTTT,-,-,TRBV5-4,TRBJ1-1
CSASRGTSLAKNIQYF,TGCAGTGCTAGTCGGGGTACGAGCCTAGCCAAAAACATTCAGTACTTC,-,-,TRBV20-1,TRBJ2-4
CASSIEGVRNTEAFF,TGTGCCAGCAGCATCGAGGGTGTTCGGAACACTGAAGCTTTCTTT,-,-,TRBV11-3,TRBJ1-1
CASSDTAGNTIYF,TGTGCCAGTAGCGACACCGCTGGAAACACCATATATTTT,-,-,TRBV19,TRBJ1-3
CASRAGTGVGNSPLHF,TGCGCCAGCAGGGCTGGGACAGGGGTAGGAAATTCACCCCTCCACTTT,-,TRBD1,TRBV5-1,TRBJ1-6
CASRGWTAPSNQNEKLFF,TGTGCCAGTAGGGGGTGGACAGCCCCGTCCAACCAAAATGAAAAACTGTTTTTT,-,-,TRBV19,TRBJ1-4
CASSPMGTTYSPLHF,TGTGCCAGTAGCCCCATGGGGACAACCTATTCACCCCTCCACTTT,-,-,TRBV19,TRBJ1-6
CASSLAGSSGEIQYF,TGTGCCAGCAGCTTGGCCGGGTCTAGCGGGGAGATCCAGTACTTC,-,TRBD2,TRBV5-4,TRBJ2-5
CASSVQGYTEAFF,TGTGCCAGCAGCGTACAGGGTTACACTGAAGCTTTCTTT,-,-,TRBV7-3,TRBJ1-1
CASRQGRIYGYTF,TGTGCCAGCAGACAGGGAAGAATCTATGGCTACACCTTC,-,-,TRBV12-3/TRBV12-4,TRBJ1-2
CATSDPSEASDTQYF,TGTGCCACCAGTGACCCCTCCGAGGCTTCTGATACGCAGTATTTT,-,-,TRBV24-1,TRBJ2-3
CASRGLRQGPTQPQHF,TGCGCCAGCAGGGGATTACGACAGGGCCCGACTCAGCCCCAGCATTTT,-,TRBD1,TRBV5-1,TRBJ1-5
CSVVVGRQSNYGYTF,TGCAGCGTTGTTGTAGGCAGACAGAGCAACTATGGCTACACCTTC,once,-,TRBV29-1,TRBJ1-2
CATTRDTTFGNTIYF,TGTGCCACAACCCGGGACACAACTTTTGGAAACACCATATATTTT,-,-,TRBV28,TRBJ1-3
CASSYSLRGALYF,TGTGCCAGCAGTTACTCTCTCAGGGGGGCGTTGTACTTC,-,-,TRBV6-5,TRBJ2-5
CASSPKAATNEKLFF,TGTGCCAGCAGCCCAAAGGCGGCTACTAATGAAAAACTGTTTTTT,once,-,TRBV7-2,TRBJ1-4
CASSRTGLAGVDTQYF,TGTGCCAGTAGTAGAACGGGACTAGCGGGAGTCGATACGCAGTATTTT,-,TRBD2,TRBV19,TRBJ2-3